This T cell receptor (beta chain) was profiled in a study of graft-versus-host responses after intestinal transplantation. Findings of the study overall: The study found high graft-versus-host to host-versus-graft clonal ratios in allografts of patients with graft-donor T cell macrochimerism. GvH clones turned up in recipient marrow; some had shown up first in ileum or blood.

Profiled with immunoSEQ multiplex PCR; TCRdb holds only in-frame clones, not every one. This table has over 40,000 clones, around 84% appearing once. Trimming left V 5 bases short and J 4 bases short, with 11 bases between. Per the germline V gene, CDR1 is LNHNV and CDR2 is YYDKDF (reference sequence). The CDR3 sequence is 14 residues long. The table lists this clone with a few counts. As yet, its antigen is unknown. The source material was unstimulated CD4+ T cells sorted from spleen or lymph node cells, sampled before transplant. This clonotype originated in a human donor who was the organ donor for an intestinal transplant. The chain has TRBV15 and TRBJ2-2; perhaps TRBD2 as D (5 bases). The DNA of the CDR3 is TGTGCCACCAGCCGCCCCGAGGGCACCGGGGAGCTGTTTTTT. Translation: CATSRPEGTGELFF.